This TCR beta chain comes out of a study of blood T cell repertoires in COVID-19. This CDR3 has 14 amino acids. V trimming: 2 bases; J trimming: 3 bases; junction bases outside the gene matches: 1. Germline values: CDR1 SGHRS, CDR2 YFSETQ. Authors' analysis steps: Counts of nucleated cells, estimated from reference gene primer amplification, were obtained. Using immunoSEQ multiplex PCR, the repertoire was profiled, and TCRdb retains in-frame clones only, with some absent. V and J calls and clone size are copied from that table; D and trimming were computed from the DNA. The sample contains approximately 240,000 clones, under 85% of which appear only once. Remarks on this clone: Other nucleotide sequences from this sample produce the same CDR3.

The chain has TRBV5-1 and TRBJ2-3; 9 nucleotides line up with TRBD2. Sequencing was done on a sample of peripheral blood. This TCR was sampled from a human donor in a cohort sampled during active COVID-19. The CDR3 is CASSLGLATDTQYF. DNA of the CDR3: TGCGCCAGCAGCTTAGGACTAGCGACAGATACGCAGTATTTT.